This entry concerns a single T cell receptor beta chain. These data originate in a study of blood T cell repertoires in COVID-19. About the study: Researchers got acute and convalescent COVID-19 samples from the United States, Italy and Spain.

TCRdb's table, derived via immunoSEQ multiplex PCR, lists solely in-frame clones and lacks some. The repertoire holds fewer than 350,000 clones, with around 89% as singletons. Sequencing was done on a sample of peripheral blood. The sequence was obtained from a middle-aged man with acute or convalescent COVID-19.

CDR3 DNA sequence: TGCGCCAGCAGCTTGCGAGGGACAGGTCCTAGCACTGAAGCTTTCTTT. Protein: CASSLRGTGPSTEAFF. The genes are TRBV5-1 and TRBJ1-1, with 8 bases that match TRBD1. The CDR3 runs 16 residues. Germline V gene lookup returns CDR1 SGHRS and CDR2 YFSETQ. After removal of 1 base from V and 4 bases from J, the junction contained 9 bases not matched to a gene.